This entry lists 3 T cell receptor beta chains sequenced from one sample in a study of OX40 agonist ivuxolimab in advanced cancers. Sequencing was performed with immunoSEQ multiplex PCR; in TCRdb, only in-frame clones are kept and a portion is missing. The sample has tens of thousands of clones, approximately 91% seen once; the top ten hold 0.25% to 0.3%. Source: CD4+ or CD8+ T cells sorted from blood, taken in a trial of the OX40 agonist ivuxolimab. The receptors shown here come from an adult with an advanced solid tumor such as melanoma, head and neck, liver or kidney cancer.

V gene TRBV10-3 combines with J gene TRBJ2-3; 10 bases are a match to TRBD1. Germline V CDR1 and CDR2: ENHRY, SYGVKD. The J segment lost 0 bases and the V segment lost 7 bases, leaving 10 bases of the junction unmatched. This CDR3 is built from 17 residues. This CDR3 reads CAIKGDRGGFSTDTQYF. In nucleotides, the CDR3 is TGTGCCATCAAGGGGGACAGGGGAGGGTTTAGCACAGATACGCAGTATTTT.

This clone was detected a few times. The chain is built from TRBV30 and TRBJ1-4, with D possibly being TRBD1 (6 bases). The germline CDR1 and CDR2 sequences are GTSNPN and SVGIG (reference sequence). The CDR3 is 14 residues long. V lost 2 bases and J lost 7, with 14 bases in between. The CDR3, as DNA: TGTGCCTGGAGTACCGGGACAATCAGTGAAAAACTGTTTTTT. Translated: CAWSTGTISEKLFF.

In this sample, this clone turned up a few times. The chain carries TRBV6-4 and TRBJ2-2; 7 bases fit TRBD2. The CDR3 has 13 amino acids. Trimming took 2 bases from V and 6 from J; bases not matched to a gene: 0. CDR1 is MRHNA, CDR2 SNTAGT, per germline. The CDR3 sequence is CASSDREAGELFF. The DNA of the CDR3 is TGTGCCAGCAGTGACCGGGAGGCCGGGGAGCTGTTTTTT.